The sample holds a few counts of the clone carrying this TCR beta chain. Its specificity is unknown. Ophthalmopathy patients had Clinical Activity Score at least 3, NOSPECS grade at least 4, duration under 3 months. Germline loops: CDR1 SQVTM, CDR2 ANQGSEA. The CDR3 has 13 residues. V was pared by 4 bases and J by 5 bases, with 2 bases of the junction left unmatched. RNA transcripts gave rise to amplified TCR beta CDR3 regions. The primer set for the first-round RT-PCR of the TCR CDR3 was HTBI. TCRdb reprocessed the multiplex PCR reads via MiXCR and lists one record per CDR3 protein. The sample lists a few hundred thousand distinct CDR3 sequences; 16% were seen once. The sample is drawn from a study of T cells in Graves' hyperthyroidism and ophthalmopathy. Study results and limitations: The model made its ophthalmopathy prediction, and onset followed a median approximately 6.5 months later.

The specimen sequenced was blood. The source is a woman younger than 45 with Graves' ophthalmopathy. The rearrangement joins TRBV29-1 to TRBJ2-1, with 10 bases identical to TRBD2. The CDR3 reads CSVGLAGDNEQFF. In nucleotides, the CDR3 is TGCAGCGTTGGTCTAGCGGGAGACAATGAGCAGTTCTTC.